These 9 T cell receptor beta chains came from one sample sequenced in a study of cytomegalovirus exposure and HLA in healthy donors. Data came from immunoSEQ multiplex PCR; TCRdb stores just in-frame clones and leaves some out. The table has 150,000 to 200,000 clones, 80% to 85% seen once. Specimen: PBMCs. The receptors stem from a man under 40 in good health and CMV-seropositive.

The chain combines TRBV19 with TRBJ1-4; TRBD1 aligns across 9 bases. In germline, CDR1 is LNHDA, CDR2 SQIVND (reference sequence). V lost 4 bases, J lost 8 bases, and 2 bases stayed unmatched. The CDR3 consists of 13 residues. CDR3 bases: TGTGCCAGTAGTACGGACAGGGGAGAAAAACTGTTTTTT. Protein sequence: CASSTDRGEKLFF.

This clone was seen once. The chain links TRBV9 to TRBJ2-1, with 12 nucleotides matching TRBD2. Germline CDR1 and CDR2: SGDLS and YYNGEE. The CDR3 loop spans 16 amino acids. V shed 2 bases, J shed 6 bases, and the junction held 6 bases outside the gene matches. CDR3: CASSVATSGSLNEQFF. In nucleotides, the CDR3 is TGTGCCAGCAGCGTGGCGACTAGCGGGAGCCTCAATGAGCAGTTCTTC. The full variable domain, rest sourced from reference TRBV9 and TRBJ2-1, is DSGVTQTPKHLITATGQRVTLRCSPRSGDLSVYWYQQSLDQGLQFLIQYYNGEERAKGNILERFSAQQFPDLHSELNLSSLELGDSALYFCASSVATSGSLNEQFFGPGTRLTVL.

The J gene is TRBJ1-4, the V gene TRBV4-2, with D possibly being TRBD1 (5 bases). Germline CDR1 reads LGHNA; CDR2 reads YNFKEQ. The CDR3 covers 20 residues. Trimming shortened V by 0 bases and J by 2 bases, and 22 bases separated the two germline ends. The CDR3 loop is CASSQDIVSRQLKTNEKLFF. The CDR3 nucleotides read TGTGCCAGCAGCCAAGATATCGTTTCGAGACAGCTCAAGACTAATGAAAAACTGTTTTTT.

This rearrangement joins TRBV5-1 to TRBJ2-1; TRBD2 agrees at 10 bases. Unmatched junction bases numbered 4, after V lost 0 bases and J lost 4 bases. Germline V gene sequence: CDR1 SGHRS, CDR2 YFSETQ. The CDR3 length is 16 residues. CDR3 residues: CASSLGAGGEYNEQFF. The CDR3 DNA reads TGCGCCAGCAGCTTGGGAGCGGGAGGGGAGTACAATGAGCAGTTCTTC.

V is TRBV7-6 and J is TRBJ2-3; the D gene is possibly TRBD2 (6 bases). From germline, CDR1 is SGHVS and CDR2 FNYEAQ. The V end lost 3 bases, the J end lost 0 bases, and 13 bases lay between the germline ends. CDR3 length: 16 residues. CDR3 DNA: TGTGCCAGCAGCTTGGGGGGTGGCTCTAGCACAGATACGCAGTATTTT. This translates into CASSLGGGSSTDTQYF.

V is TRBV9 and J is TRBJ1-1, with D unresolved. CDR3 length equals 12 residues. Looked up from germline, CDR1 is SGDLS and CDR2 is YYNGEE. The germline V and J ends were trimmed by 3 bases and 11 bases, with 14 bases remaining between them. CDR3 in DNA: TGTGCCAGCAGCGGGTTAGCGGGTGACGCTTTCTTT. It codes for CASSGLAGDAFF.

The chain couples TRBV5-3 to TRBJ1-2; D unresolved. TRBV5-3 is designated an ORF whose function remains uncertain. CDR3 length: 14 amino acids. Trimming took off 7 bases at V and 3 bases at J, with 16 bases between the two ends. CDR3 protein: CARLTWRVDYGYTF. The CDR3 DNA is TGTGCCAGACTGACCTGGCGGGTAGACTATGGCTACACCTTC.

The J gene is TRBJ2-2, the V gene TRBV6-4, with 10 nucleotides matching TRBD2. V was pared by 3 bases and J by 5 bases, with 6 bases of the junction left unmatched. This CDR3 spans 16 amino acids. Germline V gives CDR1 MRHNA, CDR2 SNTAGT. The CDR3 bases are TGTGCCAGCAGTGAAGAAGCGGGAGGGAGGACCGGGGAGCTGTTTTTT. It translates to CASSEEAGGRTGELFF.

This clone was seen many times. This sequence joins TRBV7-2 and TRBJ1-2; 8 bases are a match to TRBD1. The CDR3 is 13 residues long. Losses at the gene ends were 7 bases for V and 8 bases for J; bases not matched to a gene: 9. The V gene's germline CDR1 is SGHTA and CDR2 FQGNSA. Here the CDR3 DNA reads TGTGCCAGCAACGAACAGGGGGAAGGCGGCTACACCTTC. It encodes CASNEQGEGGYTF.